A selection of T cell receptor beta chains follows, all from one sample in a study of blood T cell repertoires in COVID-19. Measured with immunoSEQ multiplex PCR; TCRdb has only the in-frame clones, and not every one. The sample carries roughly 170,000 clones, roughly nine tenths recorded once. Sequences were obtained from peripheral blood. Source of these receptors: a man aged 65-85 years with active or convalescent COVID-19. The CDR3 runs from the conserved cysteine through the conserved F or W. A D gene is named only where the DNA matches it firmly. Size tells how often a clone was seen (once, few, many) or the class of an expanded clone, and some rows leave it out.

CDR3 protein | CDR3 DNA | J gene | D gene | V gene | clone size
CASSLWGGQPQHF | TGTGCCAGCAGTTTATGGGGGGGCCAGCCCCAGCATTTT | TRBJ1-5 | - | TRBV12-3/TRBV12-4 | -
CASSVDLQGEQYF | TGTGCCAGCAGCGTAGACCTGCAGGGCGAGCAGTACTTC | TRBJ2-7 | - | TRBV9 | once
CASSRRTGGTGELFF | TGTGCCAGCTCGCGAAGGACAGGGGGAACCGGGGAGCTGTTTTTT | TRBJ2-2 | TRBD1 | TRBV18 | -
CASSPGHLNTEAFF | TGTGCCAGCTCACCAGGGCACCTGAACACTGAAGCTTTCTTT | TRBJ1-1 | - | TRBV18 | -
CASSTYGNTIYF | TGTGCCAGCAGCACCTATGGAAACACCATATATTTT | TRBJ1-3 | - | TRBV5-4 | -
CASSELQGFDEQYF | TGTGCCAGCAGTGAGCTACAGGGTTTCGACGAGCAGTACTTC | TRBJ2-7 | - | TRBV2 | -
CATSESGAVADTQYF | TGTGCCACCAGTGAGTCTGGGGCGGTAGCAGATACGCAGTATTTT | TRBJ2-3 | - | TRBV24-1 | -
CSASDAGLNSPLHF | TGCAGTGCTAGTGATGCGGGCCTTAATTCACCCCTCCACTTT | TRBJ1-6 | - | TRBV20-1 | -
CASSFGLAGGMVGYEQYF | TGCGCCAGCAGCTTCGGATTAGCGGGAGGCATGGTAGGCTACGAGCAGTACTTC | TRBJ2-7 | TRBD2 | TRBV5-1 | -
CASSPRAAGGPGYNEQFF | TGCGCCAGCAGCCCTCGGGCGGCGGGGGGGCCGGGGTACAATGAGCAGTTCTTC | TRBJ2-1 | TRBD2 | TRBV4-3 | -
CASSHRTSGRGTYQETQYF | TGCGCCAGCAGCCACCGAACTAGCGGGAGGGGGACGTACCAAGAGACCCAGTACTTC | TRBJ2-5 | TRBD2 | TRBV4-1 | -
CASSLTQGARGETQYF | TGTGCCAGCAGCTTAACCCAGGGGGCTAGAGGAGAGACCCAGTACTTC | TRBJ2-5 | TRBD1 | TRBV11-1 | few
CASSPGNEKLFF | TGTGCCAGCAGTCCGGGGAATGAAAAACTGTTTTTT | TRBJ1-4 | - | TRBV12-3/TRBV12-4 | -
CASSTPWGDYGYTF | TGTGCCAGTAGTACGCCGTGGGGAGACTATGGCTACACCTTC | TRBJ1-2 | - | TRBV19 | -
CASSQFTGRIVEYGYTF | TGTGCCAGCAGCCAATTTACAGGAAGGATTGTTGAATATGGCTACACCTTC | TRBJ1-2 | - | TRBV3-1/TRBV3-2 | -
CASESRYYGYTF | TGTGCCAGCGAGTCTAGGTACTATGGCTACACCTTC | TRBJ1-2 | - | TRBV28 | -
CASSKTGDSYNEQFF | TGTGCCAGCTCAAAGACAGGAGACTCCTACAATGAGCAGTTCTTC | TRBJ2-1 | - | TRBV18 | -
CASSEFGSQNTGELFF | TGTGCCAGCAGTGAATTTGGCTCTCAGAACACCGGGGAGCTGTTTTTT | TRBJ2-2 | - | TRBV25-1 | -
CASSPGQTDTQYF | TGTGCCAGCTCACCCGGACAGACAGATACGCAGTATTTT | TRBJ2-3 | - | TRBV18 | -
CASSVRRNEQFF | TGTGCCAGCAGTGTGCGGAGAAATGAGCAGTTCTTC | TRBJ2-1 | - | TRBV28 | few
CASSQQIRAEAFF | TGTGCCAGCAGTCAACAGATCAGGGCTGAAGCTTTCTTT | TRBJ1-1 | - | TRBV6-5 | -
CASSLVGTGDEQFF | TGCGCCAGCAGCTTGGTGGGGACGGGGGATGAGCAGTTCTTC | TRBJ2-1 | - | TRBV5-1 | -
CASRLAGGPTGELFF | TGTGCCAGCAGGCTAGCGGGAGGGCCGACCGGGGAGCTGTTTTTT | TRBJ2-2 | TRBD2 | TRBV7-6 | -
CASSGGGFLYGYTF | TGTGCCAGCAGTGGGGGAGGATTTCTCTATGGCTACACCTTC | TRBJ1-2 | - | TRBV25-1 | -
CASSRANQPQHF | TGTGCCAGCAGCCGGGCCAATCAGCCCCAGCATTTT | TRBJ1-5 | - | TRBV3-1/TRBV3-2 | -
CASSYGVNQPQHF | TGTGCCAGCAGCTACGGGGTCAATCAGCCCCAGCATTTT | TRBJ1-5 | - | TRBV9 | -
CASSHPPQGAGELFF | TGTGCCAGCAGCCATCCTCCCCAGGGGGCCGGGGAGCTGTTTTTT | TRBJ2-2 | TRBD1 | TRBV3-1/TRBV3-2 | -
CASSQDRDFNARMQYF | TGTGCCAGCAGCCAAGATCGGGACTTCAATGCGAGGATGCAGTACTTC | TRBJ2-7 | - | TRBV3-1/TRBV3-2 | -
CASSPRLAGEYEQYF | TGTGCCAGCTCACCCCGACTAGCGGGAGAGTACGAGCAGTACTTC | TRBJ2-7 | TRBD2 | TRBV18 | -
CASSPTGGGYTF | TGTGCCAGCAGCCCGACAGGGGGCGGCTACACCTTC | TRBJ1-2 | TRBD1 | TRBV7-2 | -
CASSQQDSFTYEQYF | TGCGCCAGCAGCCAACAGGACTCCTTTACCTACGAGCAGTACTTC | TRBJ2-7 | - | TRBV4-3 | few
CASSPKGGGNQPQHF | TGTGCCAGTAGCCCCAAAGGGGGCGGCAATCAGCCCCAGCATTTT | TRBJ1-5 | TRBD1 | TRBV19 | few
CASSYSGHSSYEQYF | TGTGCCAGCAGTTACTCAGGACATAGCTCCTACGAGCAGTACTTC | TRBJ2-7 | - | TRBV6-5 | -
CASSGQQGAGDTQYF | TGTGCCAGCAGCGGCCAACAGGGGGCTGGAGATACGCAGTATTTT | TRBJ2-3 | TRBD1 | TRBV9 | -
CASRSPGLGRNQPQHF | TGTGCCAGCAGGTCCCCGGGCCTTGGGAGAAATCAGCCCCAGCATTTT | TRBJ1-5 | - | TRBV28 | -
CASSPWTVPYGYTF | TGTGCCAGCAGTCCGTGGACAGTCCCGTATGGCTACACCTTC | TRBJ1-2 | - | TRBV6-2/TRBV6-3 | -
CASSFRSQGPGNTIYF | TGTGCCAGCAGTTTCCGGAGCCAGGGGCCTGGAAACACCATATATTTT | TRBJ1-3 | - | TRBV28 | -
CASSTRQGPNNSPLHF | TGTGCCAGCTCAACTCGACAGGGCCCGAATAATTCACCCCTCCACTTT | TRBJ1-6 | TRBD1 | TRBV18 | -
CASSQEVRLNTGELFF | TGCGCCAGCAGCCAAGAAGTCAGGTTGAACACCGGGGAGCTGTTTTTT | TRBJ2-2 | - | TRBV4-3 | -
CASSVRKGGHTGELFF | TGTGCCAGCTCAGTCAGGAAAGGGGGCCACACCGGGGAGCTGTTTTTT | TRBJ2-2 | TRBD1 | TRBV18 | -
CASSSTGAGNTIYF | TGTGCCAGCAGTTCGACAGGGGCAGGAAACACCATATATTTT | TRBJ1-3 | TRBD1 | TRBV7-2 | once
CASSSSSPGSYEQYF | TGTGCCAGCAGTTCCTCCAGCCCCGGGTCCTACGAGCAGTACTTC | TRBJ2-7 | - | TRBV6-5 | -
CAWMQGDARIREAFF | TGTGCCTGGATGCAGGGGGACGCTCGAATCCGGGAAGCTTTCTTT | TRBJ1-1 | TRBD1 | TRBV30 | -
CASSLPGQPNSGNTIYF | TGTGCCAGCAGCTTACCCGGACAGCCAAACTCTGGAAACACCATATATTTT | TRBJ1-3 | - | TRBV7-3 | -
CASSQRTSGGNEQFF | TGTGCCAGCTCACAACGGACTAGCGGGGGCAATGAGCAGTTCTTC | TRBJ2-1 | TRBD2 | TRBV18 | -
CASRARRDRGNEKLFF | TGTGCCAGCAGAGCTCGGCGGGACAGGGGTAATGAAAAACTGTTTTTT | TRBJ1-4 | TRBD1 | TRBV5-6 | -
CASSPPLAGVDTEAFF | TGTGCCAGCTCACCCCCTTTGGCAGGTGTGGACACTGAAGCTTTCTTT | TRBJ1-1 | - | TRBV18 | -
CASTRQGTPYEQYF | TGTGCCAGCACCCGACAGGGTACCCCCTACGAGCAGTACTTC | TRBJ2-7 | TRBD1 | TRBV28 | -
CASSRRTEATNEKLFF | TGCGCCAGCAGCCGTAGGACAGAGGCAACTAATGAAAAACTGTTTTTT | TRBJ1-4 | - | TRBV4-1 | -
CASSPRALYEQYF | TGTGCCAGCAGCCCGCGGGCTCTATACGAGCAGTACTTC | TRBJ2-7 | - | TRBV7-8 | -
CASSTRGAWDTQYF | TGTGCCAGCAGCACCAGGGGGGCGTGGGATACGCAGTATTTT | TRBJ2-3 | - | TRBV7-2 | -
CASSLRTGGSPLHF | TGTGCCAGCAGCCTACGGACAGGGGGATCACCCCTCCACTTT | TRBJ1-6 | TRBD1 | TRBV7-2 | -
CASSQDWAANEKLFF | TGCGCCAGCAGCCAAGATTGGGCTGCAAATGAAAAACTGTTTTTT | TRBJ1-4 | - | TRBV4-1 | -
CASSLMASGSTGELFF | TGTGCCAGCAGCTTAATGGCTAGCGGGAGCACCGGGGAGCTGTTTTTT | TRBJ2-2 | TRBD2 | TRBV7-8 | once
CASTFHEDRESEKLFF | TGTGCCAGCACTTTCCATGAGGACAGGGAGTCGGAAAAACTGTTTTTT | TRBJ1-4 | TRBD1 | TRBV28 | -
CASSSLTTRTGVTEAFF | TGTGCCAGCAGCTCTCTCACCACCCGGACAGGTGTCACTGAAGCTTTCTTT | TRBJ1-1 | TRBD1 | TRBV5-5 | -
CARRGLYGYTF | TGTGCCCGCAGGGGGCTCTATGGCTACACCTTC | TRBJ1-2 | TRBD1 | TRBV12-5 | -
CASGFLESNQPQHF | - | TRBJ1-5 | - | TRBV28 | -
CASSPRGSKEETQYF | TGTGCCAGCAGCCCCAGGGGCAGTAAAGAAGAGACCCAGTACTTC | TRBJ2-5 | - | TRBV7-3 | -
CASSNLGSGEETQYF | TGTGCCAGCAGCAATCTGGGGAGCGGGGAAGAGACCCAGTACTTC | TRBJ2-5 | TRBD2 | TRBV9 | once